The source of this T cell receptor (beta chain) is a study of shared clonotypes between healthy human individuals. With respect to this clone: Its matching antigen is unknown.

DNA at 150 to 250 ng, about 30,000 T cell genomes, went into sorted-subset replicate PCRs. The repertoire was sequenced with immunoSEQ multiplex PCR; TCRdb's copy has only in-frame clones and lacks some. The table has 2 million to 2.5 million clones, more than 90% seen once; the top ten hold 0.1% to 0.15%. This CDR3 contains 13 residues. The ends were cut back, 5 bases at V and 0 bases at J, with 7 bases in the middle. Per germline, CDR1 MNHEY and CDR2 SVGAGI. Study-wide results and limits: Among a few donors, about 4.6% of naive CD4 clonotypes were found in common.

The receptor comes from a man in his late teens or twenties in good health. The sample was naive CD4+ T cells sorted from blood. Subset meaning: CD45RA+ positively selected. The chain has TRBV6-5 and TRBJ2-5; perhaps TRBD2 as D (5 bases). The CDR3 here is CASSGENQETQYF. The CDR3 coding sequence is TGTGCCAGCAGTGGGGAGAACCAAGAGACCCAGTACTTC.